This T cell receptor beta chain was profiled in a study of T cell responses to AZD1222 COVID-19 vaccine. Study background: Investigators merged groups given second doses at roughly 4 or roughly 12 weeks.

As regards this clone: As yet, its antigen is unknown.

The protocol was immunoSEQ multiplex PCR, while the TCRdb copy is restricted to in-frame clones and leaves out a portion. There are approximately 92,000 clones in the sample; roughly 91% occur only once, and roughly 20% lies in the top ten. There are 14 residues in the CDR3. Germline V gene data show CDR1 as KGHDR and CDR2 as SFDVKD. The junction had 2 bases not matched to a gene; V was cut back by 6 bases and J by 4 bases. Findings and caveats of the study: Clonal diversity was possibly underestimated, and the donors were mostly white British, with more females. Receipt of two AZD1222 doses was followed by a rise in Spike-specific TCR breadth and depth.

The material sequenced was peripheral blood, taken on day 0 of AZD1222 vaccination. This clonotype originated in an adult in good health. The chain is built from TRBV24-1 and TRBJ2-1; TRBD2 aligns across 10 bases. The CDR3 reads CATSLAGDYNEQFF. The CDR3, as DNA: TGTGCCACCAGTCTAGCGGGAGATTACAATGAGCAGTTCTTC.